This T cell receptor (beta chain) was captured in a study of blood T cells in healthy people across ages. Next came a second PCR, run for roughly 7 to 12 cycles, which used a sample-barcoded 5' primer along with a J-beta primer mix. Each CDR3 protein gets one entry after TCRdb re-called the 5' RACE reads with MiXCR. The sample lists 750,000 to 950,000 distinct CDR3 sequences, almost 30% occurring once. This clonotype was recorded at least ten times. The V end lost 5 bases, the J end lost 3 bases, and 11 bases lay between the germline ends. The CDR3 consists of 14 residues. Germline CDR1 SGHTA, CDR2 FQGNSA. In addition, the sample was reused for a study of T cells of mothers and their children.

The rearrangement uses TRBV7-2 and TRBJ1-5; D remains unclear. What was sequenced was blood. The source is a woman between 35 and 50 years old in good health. The CDR3 nucleotides are TGTGCCAGCAGCCCTACAGCTGTCAATCAGCCCCAGCATTTT. This sequence encodes CASSPTAVNQPQHF.